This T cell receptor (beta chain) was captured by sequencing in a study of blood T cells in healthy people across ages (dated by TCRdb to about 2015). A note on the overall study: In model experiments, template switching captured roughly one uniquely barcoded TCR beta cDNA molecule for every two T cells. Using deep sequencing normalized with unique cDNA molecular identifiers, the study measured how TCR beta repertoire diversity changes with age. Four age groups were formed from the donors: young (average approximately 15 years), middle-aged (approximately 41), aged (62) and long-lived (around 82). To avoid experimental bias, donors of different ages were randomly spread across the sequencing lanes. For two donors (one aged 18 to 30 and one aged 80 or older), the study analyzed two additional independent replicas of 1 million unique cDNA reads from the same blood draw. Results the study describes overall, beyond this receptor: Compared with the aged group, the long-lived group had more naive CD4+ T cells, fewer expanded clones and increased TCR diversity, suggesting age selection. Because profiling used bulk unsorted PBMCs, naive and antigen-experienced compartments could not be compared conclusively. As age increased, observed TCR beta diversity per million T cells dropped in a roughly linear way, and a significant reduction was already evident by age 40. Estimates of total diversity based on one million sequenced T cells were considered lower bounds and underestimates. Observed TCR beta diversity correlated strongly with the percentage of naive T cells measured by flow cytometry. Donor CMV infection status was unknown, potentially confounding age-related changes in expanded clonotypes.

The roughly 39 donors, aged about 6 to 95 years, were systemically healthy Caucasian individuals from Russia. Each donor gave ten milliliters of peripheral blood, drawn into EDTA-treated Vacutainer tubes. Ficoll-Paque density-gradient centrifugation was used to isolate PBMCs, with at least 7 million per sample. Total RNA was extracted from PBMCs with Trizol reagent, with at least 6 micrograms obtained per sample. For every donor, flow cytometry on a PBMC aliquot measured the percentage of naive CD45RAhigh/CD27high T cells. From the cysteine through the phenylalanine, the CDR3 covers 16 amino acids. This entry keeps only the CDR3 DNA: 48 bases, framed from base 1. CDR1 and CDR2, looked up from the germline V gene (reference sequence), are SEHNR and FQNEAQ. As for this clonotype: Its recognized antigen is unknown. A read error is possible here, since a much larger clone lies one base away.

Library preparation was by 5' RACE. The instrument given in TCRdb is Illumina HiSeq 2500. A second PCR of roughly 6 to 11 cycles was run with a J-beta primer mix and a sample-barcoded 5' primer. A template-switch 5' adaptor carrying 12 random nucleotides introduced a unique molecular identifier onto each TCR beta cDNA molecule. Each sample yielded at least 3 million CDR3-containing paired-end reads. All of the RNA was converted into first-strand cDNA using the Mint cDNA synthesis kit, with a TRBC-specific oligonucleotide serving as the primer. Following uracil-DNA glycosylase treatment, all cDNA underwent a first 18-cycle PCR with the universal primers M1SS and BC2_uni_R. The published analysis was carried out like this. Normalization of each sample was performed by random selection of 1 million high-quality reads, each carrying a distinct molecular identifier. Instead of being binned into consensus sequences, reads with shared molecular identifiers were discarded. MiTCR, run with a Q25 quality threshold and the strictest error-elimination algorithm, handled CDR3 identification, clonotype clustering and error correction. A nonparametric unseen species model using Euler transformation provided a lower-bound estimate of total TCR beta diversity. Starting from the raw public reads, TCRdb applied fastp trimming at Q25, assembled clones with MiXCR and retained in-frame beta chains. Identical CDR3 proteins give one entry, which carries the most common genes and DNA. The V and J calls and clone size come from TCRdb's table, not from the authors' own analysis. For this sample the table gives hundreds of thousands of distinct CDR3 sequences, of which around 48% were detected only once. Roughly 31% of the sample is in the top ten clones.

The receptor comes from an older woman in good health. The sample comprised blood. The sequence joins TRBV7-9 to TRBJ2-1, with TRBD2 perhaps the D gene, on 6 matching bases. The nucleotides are TGTGCCAGCAGCTTCGACTCGGGCGGGGTTTACAAGGAGCAGTTCTTC. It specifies CASSFDSGGVYKEQFF.